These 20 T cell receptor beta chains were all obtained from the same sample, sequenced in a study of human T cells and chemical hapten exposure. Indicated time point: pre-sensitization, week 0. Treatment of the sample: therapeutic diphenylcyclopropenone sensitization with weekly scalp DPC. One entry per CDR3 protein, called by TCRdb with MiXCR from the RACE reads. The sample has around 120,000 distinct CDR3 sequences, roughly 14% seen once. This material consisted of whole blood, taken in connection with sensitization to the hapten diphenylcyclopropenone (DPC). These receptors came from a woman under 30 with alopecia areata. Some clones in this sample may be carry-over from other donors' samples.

The DNA of the CDR3 is TGTGCCAGCAGCTTTGGCGGGGGGGCTAACCAAGAGACCCAGTACTTC. Amino acids: CASSFGGGANQETQYF. The genes are TRBV11-2 and TRBJ2-5; TRBD2 matches at 9 bases. CDR1 is SGHAT and CDR2 is FQNNGV in the germline V gene. The V gene end was trimmed by 3 bases and the J gene end by 0 bases; junction bases not matched to a gene: 5. The length of the CDR3 is 16 residues.

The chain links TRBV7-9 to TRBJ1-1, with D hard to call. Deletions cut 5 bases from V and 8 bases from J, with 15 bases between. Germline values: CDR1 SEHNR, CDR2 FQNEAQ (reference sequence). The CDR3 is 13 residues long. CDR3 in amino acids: CASSPSEGEEAFF. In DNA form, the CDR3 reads TGTGCCAGCAGCCCATCTGAAGGAGAAGAAGCTTTCTTT.

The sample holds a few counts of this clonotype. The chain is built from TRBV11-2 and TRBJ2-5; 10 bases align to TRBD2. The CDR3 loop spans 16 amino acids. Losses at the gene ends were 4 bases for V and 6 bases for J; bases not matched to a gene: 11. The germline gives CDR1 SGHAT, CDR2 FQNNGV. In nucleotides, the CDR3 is TGTGCCAGCAGCTCAGGGAGCGGGGGGGCCGAGAAGACCCAGTACTTC. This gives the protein CASSSGSGGAEKTQYF. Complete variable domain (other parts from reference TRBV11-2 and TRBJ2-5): EAGVAQSPRYKIIEKRQSVAFWCNPISGHATLYWYQQILGQGPKLLIQFQNNGVVDDSQLPKDRFSAERLKGVDSTLKIQPAKLEDSAVYLCASSSGSGGAEKTQYFGPGTRLLVL.

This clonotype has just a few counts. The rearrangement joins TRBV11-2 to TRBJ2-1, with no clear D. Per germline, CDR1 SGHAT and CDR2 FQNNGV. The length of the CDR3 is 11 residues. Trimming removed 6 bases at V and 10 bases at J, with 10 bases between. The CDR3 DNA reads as TGTGCCAGCAGTCCCAGAACGGAGCAGTTCTTC. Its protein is CASSPRTEQFF. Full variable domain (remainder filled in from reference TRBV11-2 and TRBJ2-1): EAGVAQSPRYKIIEKRQSVAFWCNPISGHATLYWYQQILGQGPKLLIQFQNNGVVDDSQLPKDRFSAERLKGVDSTLKIQPAKLEDSAVYLCASSPRTEQFFGPGTRLTVL.

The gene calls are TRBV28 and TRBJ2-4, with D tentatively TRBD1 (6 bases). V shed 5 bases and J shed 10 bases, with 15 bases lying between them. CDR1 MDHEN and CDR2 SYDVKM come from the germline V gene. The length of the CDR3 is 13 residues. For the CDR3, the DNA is TGTGCCAGCAGTCTACAGGGTTCGGGTATTCAGTACTTC. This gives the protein CASSLQGSGIQYF.

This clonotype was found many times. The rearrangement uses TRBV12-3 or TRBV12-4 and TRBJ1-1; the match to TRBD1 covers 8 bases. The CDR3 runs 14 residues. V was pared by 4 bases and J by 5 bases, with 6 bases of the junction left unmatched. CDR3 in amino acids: CASSSQGGWTEAFF. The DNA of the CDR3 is TGTGCCAGCAGTTCACAGGGGGGGTGGACTGAAGCTTTCTTT.

The chain's CDR3 is CSRGLVYGYTF. DNA of the CDR3: TGTAGCCGTGGGCTGGTCTATGGCTACACCTTC. The rearrangement joins TRBV9 to TRBJ1-2; D is ambiguous. Germline V CDR1 and CDR2: SGDLS, YYNGEE. The CDR3 runs to 11 residues.

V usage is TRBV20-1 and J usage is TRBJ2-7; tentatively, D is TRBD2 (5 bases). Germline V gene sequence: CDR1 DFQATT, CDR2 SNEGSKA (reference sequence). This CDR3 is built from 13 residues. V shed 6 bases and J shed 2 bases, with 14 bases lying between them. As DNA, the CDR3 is TGCAGTGCAACAAGGTACGGGACCTACGAGCAGTACTTC. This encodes CSATRYGTYEQYF.

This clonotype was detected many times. Written as DNA, the CDR3 is TGTGCCAGCAGCTTAGGTCCAGCGGGGCTTAGCACAGATACGCAGTATTTT. Translating it yields CASSLGPAGLSTDTQYF. The chain combines TRBV7-2 with TRBJ2-3, with 7 bases identical to TRBD2. CDR1 and CDR2 (germline): SGHTA, FQGNSA. The CDR3 has 17 amino acids. With 1 base clipped from V and 0 bases from J, the junction kept 7 bases outside the gene matches.

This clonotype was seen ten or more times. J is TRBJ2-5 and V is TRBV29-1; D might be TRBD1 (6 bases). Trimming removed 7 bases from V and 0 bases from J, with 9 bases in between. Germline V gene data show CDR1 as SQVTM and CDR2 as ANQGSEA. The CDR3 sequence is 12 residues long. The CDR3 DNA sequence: TGCAGCGCCTACAGGGACCAAGAGACCCAGTACTTC. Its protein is CSAYRDQETQYF.

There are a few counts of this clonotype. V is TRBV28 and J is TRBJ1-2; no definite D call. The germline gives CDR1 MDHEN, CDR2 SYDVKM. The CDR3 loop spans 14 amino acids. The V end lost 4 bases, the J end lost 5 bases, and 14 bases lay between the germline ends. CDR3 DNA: TGTGCCAGCAGTTCTCCCTCGACCGAATATGGCTACACCTTC. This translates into CASSSPSTEYGYTF.

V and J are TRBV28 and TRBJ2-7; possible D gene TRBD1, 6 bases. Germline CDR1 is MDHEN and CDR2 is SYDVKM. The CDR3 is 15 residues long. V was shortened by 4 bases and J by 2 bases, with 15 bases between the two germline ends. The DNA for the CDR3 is TGTGCCAGCAGTTCCCCGACAGGACTCACCTACGAGCAGTACTTC. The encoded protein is CASSSPTGLTYEQYF.

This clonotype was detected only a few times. CDR3 coding DNA: TGTGCCAGCAGTTCCCCCGGGACAGGAGACTTTAACTATGGCTACACCTTC. Its protein product is CASSSPGTGDFNYGYTF. This chain connects TRBV28 to TRBJ1-2; 8 nucleotides line up with TRBD1. Per the germline V gene, CDR1 is MDHEN and CDR2 is SYDVKM. The CDR3 runs to 17 residues. V lost 4 bases and J lost 1; bases outside the gene matches: 11.

The CDR3 loop reads CASSLATGIGANVLTF. CDR3 in DNA: TGTGCCAGCAGTCTCGCAACAGGGATAGGGGCCAACGTCCTGACTTTC. The rearrangement links TRBV12-3 or TRBV12-4 to TRBJ2-6; perhaps TRBD1 as D (6 bases). The CDR3 totals 16 residues. V was shortened by 5 bases and J by 4 bases, with 15 bases between the two germline ends.

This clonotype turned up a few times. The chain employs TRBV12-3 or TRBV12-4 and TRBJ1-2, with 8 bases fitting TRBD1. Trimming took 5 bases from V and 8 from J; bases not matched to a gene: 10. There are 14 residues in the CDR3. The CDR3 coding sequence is TGTGCCAGCAGTCCTGGGACAGGCCCTTGGGGCTACACCTTC. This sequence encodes CASSPGTGPWGYTF.

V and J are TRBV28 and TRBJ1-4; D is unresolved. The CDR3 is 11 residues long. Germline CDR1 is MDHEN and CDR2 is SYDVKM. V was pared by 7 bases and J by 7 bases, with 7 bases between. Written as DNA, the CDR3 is TGTGCCAGCAACCGAGGTGAAAAACTGTTTTTT. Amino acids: CASNRGEKLFF.

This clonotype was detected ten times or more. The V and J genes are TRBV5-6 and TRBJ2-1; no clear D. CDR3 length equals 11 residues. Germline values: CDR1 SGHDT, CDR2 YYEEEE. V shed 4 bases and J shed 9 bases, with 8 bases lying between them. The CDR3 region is CASSAGVEQFF. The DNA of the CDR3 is TGTGCCAGCAGCGCCGGCGTTGAGCAGTTCTTC.

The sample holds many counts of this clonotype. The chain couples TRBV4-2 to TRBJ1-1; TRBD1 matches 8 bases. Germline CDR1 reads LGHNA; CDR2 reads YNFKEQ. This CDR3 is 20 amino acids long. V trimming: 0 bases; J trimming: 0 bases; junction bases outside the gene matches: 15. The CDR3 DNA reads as TGTGCCAGCAGCCAAGATAATTGGGCAGGGGGCGCAGGGGTGAACACTGAAGCTTTCTTT. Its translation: CASSQDNWAGGAGVNTEAFF.

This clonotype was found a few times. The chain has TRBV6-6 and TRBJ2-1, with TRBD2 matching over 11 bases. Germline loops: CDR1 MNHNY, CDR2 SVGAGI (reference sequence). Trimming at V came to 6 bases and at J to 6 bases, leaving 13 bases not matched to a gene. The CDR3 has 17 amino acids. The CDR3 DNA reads TGTGCCAGCAGCCTCCAGGGGGGACTAGCGGCCAGCAATGAGCAGTTCTTC. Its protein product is CASSLQGGLAASNEQFF.

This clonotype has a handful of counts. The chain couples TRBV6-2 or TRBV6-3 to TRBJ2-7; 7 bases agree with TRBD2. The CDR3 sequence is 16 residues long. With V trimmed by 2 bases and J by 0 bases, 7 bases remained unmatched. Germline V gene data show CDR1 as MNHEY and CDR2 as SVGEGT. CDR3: CASSYNGEGPSYEQYF. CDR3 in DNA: TGTGCCAGCAGTTACAACGGGGAGGGACCCTCCTACGAGCAGTACTTC.